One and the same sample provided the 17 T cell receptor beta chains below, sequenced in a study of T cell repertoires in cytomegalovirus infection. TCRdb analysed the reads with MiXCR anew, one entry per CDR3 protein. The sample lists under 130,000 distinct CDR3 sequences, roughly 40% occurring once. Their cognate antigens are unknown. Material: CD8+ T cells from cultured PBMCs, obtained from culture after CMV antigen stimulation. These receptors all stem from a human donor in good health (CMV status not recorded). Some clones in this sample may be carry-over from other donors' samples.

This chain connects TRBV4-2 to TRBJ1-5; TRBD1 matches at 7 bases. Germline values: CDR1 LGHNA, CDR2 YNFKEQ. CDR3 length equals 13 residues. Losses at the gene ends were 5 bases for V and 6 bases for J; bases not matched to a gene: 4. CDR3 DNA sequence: TGTGCCAGCAGCTGGACAGGACGTCAGCCCCAGCATTTT. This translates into CASSWTGRQPQHF.

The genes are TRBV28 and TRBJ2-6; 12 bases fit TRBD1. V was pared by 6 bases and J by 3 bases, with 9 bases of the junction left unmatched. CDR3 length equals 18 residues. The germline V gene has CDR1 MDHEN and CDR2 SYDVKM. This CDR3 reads CASSTHGTGGRGANVLTF. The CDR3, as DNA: TGTGCCAGCAGCACGCACGGGACAGGGGGCCGTGGGGCCAACGTCCTGACTTTC. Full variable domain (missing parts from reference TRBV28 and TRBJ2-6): DVKVTQSSRYLVKRTGEKVFLECVQDMDHENMFWYRQDPGLGLRLIYFSYDVKMKEKGDIPEGYSVSREKKERFSLILESASTNQTSMYLCASSTHGTGGRGANVLTFGAGSRLTVL.

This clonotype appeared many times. The CDR3 region has the DNA TGTGCCAGCAGCGAGGCAGGGGTTTACTACGAGCAGTACTTC. It codes for CASSEAGVYYEQYF. The rearrangement uses TRBV7-6 and TRBJ2-7, with D perhaps TRBD1 (6 bases). The V end lost 5 bases, the J end lost 3 bases, and 14 bases lay between the germline ends. CDR1 and CDR2 (germline): SGHVS, FNYEAQ. The CDR3 runs to 14 residues.

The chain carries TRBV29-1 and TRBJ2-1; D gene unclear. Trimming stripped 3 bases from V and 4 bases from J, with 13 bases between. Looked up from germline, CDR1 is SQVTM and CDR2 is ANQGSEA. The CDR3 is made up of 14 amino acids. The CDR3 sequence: CSVEERKAYNEQFF. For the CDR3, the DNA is TGCAGCGTTGAGGAAAGAAAGGCTTACAATGAGCAGTTCTTC.

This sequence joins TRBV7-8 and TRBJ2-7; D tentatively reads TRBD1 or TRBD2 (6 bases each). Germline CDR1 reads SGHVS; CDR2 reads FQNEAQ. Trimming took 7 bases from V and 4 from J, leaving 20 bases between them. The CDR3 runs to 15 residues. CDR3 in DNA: TGTGCCAGCACTCCCCTAGGGGGGATCATATACGAGCAGTACTTC. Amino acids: CASTPLGGIIYEQYF.

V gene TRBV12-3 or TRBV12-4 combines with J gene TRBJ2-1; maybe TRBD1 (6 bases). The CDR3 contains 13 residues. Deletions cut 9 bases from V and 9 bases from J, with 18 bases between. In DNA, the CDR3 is TGTGCCAGTGGGGACATTCCGGCACCTGAGCAGTTCTTC. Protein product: CASGDIPAPEQFF.

CDR3 loop: CASSEAGTDDQPQHF. Here the CDR3 DNA reads TGTGCCAGCAGTGAAGCGGGGACAGACGATCAGCCCCAGCATTTT. The genes are TRBV2 and TRBJ1-5; 7 bases agree with TRBD1. In germline, CDR1 is SNHLY, CDR2 FYNNEI. This CDR3 is built from 15 residues. V gave up 0 bases and J gave up 5 bases; unmatched junction bases: 4.

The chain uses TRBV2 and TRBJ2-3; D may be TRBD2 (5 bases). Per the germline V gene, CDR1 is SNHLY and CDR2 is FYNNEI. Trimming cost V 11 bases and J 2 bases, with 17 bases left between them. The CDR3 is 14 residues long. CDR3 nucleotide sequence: TGTGCCTTACTAGGAGACTCTTCCACAGATACGCAGTATTTT. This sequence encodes CALLGDSSTDTQYF.

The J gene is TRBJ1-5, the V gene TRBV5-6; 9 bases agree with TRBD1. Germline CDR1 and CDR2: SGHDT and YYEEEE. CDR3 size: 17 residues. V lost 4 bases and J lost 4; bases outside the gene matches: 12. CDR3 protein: CASSPWTGAESNQPQHF. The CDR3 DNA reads TGTGCCAGCAGCCCTTGGACAGGGGCCGAGTCTAATCAGCCCCAGCATTTT.

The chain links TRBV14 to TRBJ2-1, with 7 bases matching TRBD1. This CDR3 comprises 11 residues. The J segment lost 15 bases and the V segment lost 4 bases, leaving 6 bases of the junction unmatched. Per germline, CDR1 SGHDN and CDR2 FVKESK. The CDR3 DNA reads TGTGCCAGCAGCCTGGGACAGCAGCTGTTCTTC. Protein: CASSLGQQLFF.

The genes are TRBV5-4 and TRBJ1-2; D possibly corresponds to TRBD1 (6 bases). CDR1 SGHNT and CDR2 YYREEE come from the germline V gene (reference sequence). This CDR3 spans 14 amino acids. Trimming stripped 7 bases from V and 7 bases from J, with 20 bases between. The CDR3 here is CASRDVTQGTGYTF. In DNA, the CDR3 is TGTGCCAGCCGCGATGTGACCCAGGGGACTGGCTACACCTTC.

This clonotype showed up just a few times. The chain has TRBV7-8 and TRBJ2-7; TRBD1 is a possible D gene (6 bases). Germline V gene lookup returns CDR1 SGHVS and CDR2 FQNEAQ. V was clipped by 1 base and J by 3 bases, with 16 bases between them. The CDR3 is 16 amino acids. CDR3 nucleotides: TGTGCCAGCAGCTTAGGGACAGTTCTCCCGGTCTACGAGCAGTACTTC. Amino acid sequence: CASSLGTVLPVYEQYF.

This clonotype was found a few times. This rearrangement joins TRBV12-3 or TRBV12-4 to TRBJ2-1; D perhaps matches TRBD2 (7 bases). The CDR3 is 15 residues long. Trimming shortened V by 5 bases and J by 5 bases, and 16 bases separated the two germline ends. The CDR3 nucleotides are TGTGCCAGCAGTCGGTGGGGGGGGGCAAACAATGAGCAGTTCTTC. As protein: CASSRWGGANNEQFF.

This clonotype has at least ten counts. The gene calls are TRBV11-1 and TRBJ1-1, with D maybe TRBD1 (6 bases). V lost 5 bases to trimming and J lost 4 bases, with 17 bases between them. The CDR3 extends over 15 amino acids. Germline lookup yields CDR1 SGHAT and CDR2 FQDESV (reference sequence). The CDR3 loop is CASSPPTGSGTEAFF. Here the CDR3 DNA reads TGTGCCAGCAGCCCCCCCACAGGGAGTGGCACTGAAGCTTTCTTT.

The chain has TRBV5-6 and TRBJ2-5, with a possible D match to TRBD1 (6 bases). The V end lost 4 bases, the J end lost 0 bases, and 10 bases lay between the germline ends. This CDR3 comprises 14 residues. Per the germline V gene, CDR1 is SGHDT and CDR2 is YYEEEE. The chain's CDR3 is CASSDDRNQETQYF. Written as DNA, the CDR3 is TGTGCCAGCAGCGACGACAGGAACCAAGAGACCCAGTACTTC.

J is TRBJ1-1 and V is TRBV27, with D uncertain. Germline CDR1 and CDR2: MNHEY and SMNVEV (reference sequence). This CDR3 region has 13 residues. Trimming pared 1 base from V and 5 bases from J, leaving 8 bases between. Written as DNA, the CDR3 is TGTGCCAGCAGTTTATGGGAGAGGACTGAAGCTTTCTTT. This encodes CASSLWERTEAFF.

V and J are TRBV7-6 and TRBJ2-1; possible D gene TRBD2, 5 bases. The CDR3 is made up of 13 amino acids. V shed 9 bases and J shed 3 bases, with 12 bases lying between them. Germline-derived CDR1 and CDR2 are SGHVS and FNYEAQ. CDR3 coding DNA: TGTGCCAGAAGTTCCGGGGACTACAATGAGCAGTTCTTC. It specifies CARSSGDYNEQFF.